This entry lists 21 T cell receptor beta chains sequenced from one sample in a study of blood T cell repertoires in COVID-19. TCRdb's table, derived via immunoSEQ multiplex PCR, lists solely in-frame clones and lacks some. The sample lists about 180,000 clones; 80% were seen once. The sample comprised PBMCs or T cells enriched from blood (not recorded which). These receptors were collected from a man in his fifties or sixties who had been exposed to COVID-19.

The gene calls are TRBV29-1 and TRBJ1-3; tentative D call: TRBD1 (6 bases). The CDR3 has 15 residues. V dropped 6 bases and J dropped 1 base, with 16 bases sitting between them. From germline, CDR1 is SQVTM and CDR2 ANQGSEA. The CDR3 region is CSVAINRVSGNTIYF. CDR3 in DNA: TGCAGCGTGGCAATTAACAGGGTTTCTGGAAACACCATATATTTT.

The chain employs TRBV28 and TRBJ2-2; 7 bases fit TRBD1. The CDR3 covers 17 residues. Germline V CDR1 and CDR2: MDHEN, SYDVKM. With V trimmed by 6 bases and J by 1 base, 11 bases remained unmatched. CDR3 sequence reads: CASSILSRGWNTGELFF. CDR3 sequence (DNA): TGTGCCAGCAGCATACTGAGCAGGGGGTGGAACACCGGGGAGCTGTTTTTT.

The count of this clone is one. The gene calls are TRBV7-2 and TRBJ2-5, with a weak D call TRBD2 (6 bases). Germline V gives CDR1 SGHTA, CDR2 FQGNSA. V gave up 5 bases and J gave up 3 bases, with 13 bases separating them. The CDR3 runs 14 residues. CDR3: CASSRGLVEETQYF. As DNA, the CDR3 is TGTGCCAGCAGCCGGGGACTGGTGGAAGAGACCCAGTACTTC.

The rearrangement uses TRBV29-1 and TRBJ1-2; a possible D gene is TRBD1 (5 bases). The CDR3 sequence is 13 residues long. V was cut by 2 bases and J by 4 bases, with 11 bases left in between. Germline CDR1 is SQVTM and CDR2 is ANQGSEA. CDR3: CSVELGPGYGYTF. As DNA, the CDR3 is TGCAGCGTTGAACTGGGGCCGGGCTATGGCTACACCTTC. Looking up the rest from reference TRBV29-1 and TRBJ1-2 gives the full variable domain: SAVISQKPSRDICQRGTSLTIQCQVDSQVTMMFWYRQQPGQSLTLIATANQGSEATYESGFVIDKFPISRPNLTFSTLTVSNMSPEDSSIYLCSVELGPGYGYTFGSGTRLTVV.

V gene TRBV11-2 combines with J gene TRBJ2-7, with D possibly being TRBD2 (6 bases). Germline V gives CDR1 SGHAT, CDR2 FQNNGV. This CDR3 has 15 amino acids. The V end lost 0 bases, the J end lost 0 bases, and 9 bases lay between the germline ends. In DNA form, the CDR3 reads TGTGCCAGCAGCTTAGACCGGGGGAGCTCCTACGAGCAGTACTTC. It encodes CASSLDRGSSYEQYF.

This rearrangement joins TRBV19 to TRBJ2-7; D gene uncertain. This CDR3 contains 12 residues. The V end was cut by 6 bases, the J end by 7 bases, with 13 bases between. Germline V gene sequence: CDR1 LNHDA, CDR2 SQIVND (reference sequence). The CDR3 DNA reads TGTGCCAGTAGCAGCCGGAGTCTGGAGCAGTACTTC. Protein sequence: CASSSRSLEQYF.

The V gene is TRBV24-1, the J gene TRBJ2-1; 7 nucleotides agree with TRBD1. Germline CDR1 and CDR2: KGHDR and SFDVKD. V lost 9 bases to trimming and J lost 9 bases; unmatched junction nucleotides: 7. The CDR3 contains 12 residues. CDR3 sequence reads: CATSGQFTEQFF. CDR3 bases: TGTGCCACCTCGGGACAGTTTACTGAGCAGTTCTTC.

The chain carries TRBV30 and TRBJ1-4, with D possibly matching TRBD1 (5 bases). Trimming stripped 4 bases from V and 14 bases from J, with 14 bases between. This CDR3 contains 11 residues. The germline V gene encodes CDR1 GTSNPN and CDR2 SVGIG (reference sequence). CDR3 in amino acids: CAWNDRQFLFF. The CDR3 DNA sequence: TGTGCCTGGAACGACCGACAGTTTCTGTTTTTT.

The chain uses TRBV7-3 and TRBJ2-1; 11 bases are shared with TRBD2. CDR1 and CDR2 from the germline V gene are SGHTA and FQGTGA. The CDR3 is made up of 17 amino acids. V shed 5 bases, J shed 0 bases, and the junction held 6 bases outside the gene matches. The CDR3 nucleotides are TGTGCCAGCAGCCCTAGCGGGAGGCACCTCTCCTACAATGAGCAGTTCTTC. This encodes CASSPSGRHLSYNEQFF.

The chain employs TRBV7-9 and TRBJ2-1, with D possibly matching TRBD1 (5 bases). CDR3 size: 16 residues. Germline V CDR1 and CDR2: SEHNR, FQNEAQ (reference sequence). The V end was cut by 0 bases, the J end by 5 bases, with 14 bases between. The CDR3 bases are TGTGCCAGCAGCTTAGCCGCAGGGCTCCGGGACAATGAGCAGTTCTTC. Amino acids: CASSLAAGLRDNEQFF.

The chain joins TRBV5-1 to TRBJ2-7; 9 bases align to TRBD2. The CDR3 is made up of 16 amino acids. CDR1 SGHRS and CDR2 YFSETQ come from the germline V gene. J gave up 5 bases and V 1 base, and 10 bases lay outside the gene matches. The CDR3 loop is CASSLSGSGRGDEQYF. The CDR3 DNA reads as TGCGCCAGCAGCTTGTCAGGTAGCGGGAGAGGGGACGAGCAGTACTTC.

This sequence joins TRBV7-2 and TRBJ2-7, with D hard to call. Germline V gene lookup returns CDR1 SGHTA and CDR2 FQGNSA. The ends were cut back, 8 bases at V and 3 bases at J, with 11 bases in the middle. This CDR3 spans 12 amino acids. This chain's CDR3 is CASSGTNYEQYF. The CDR3, as DNA: TGTGCCAGCTCAGGTACCAACTACGAGCAGTACTTC.

This chain connects TRBV7-3 to TRBJ2-2; D unresolved. Germline CDR1 and CDR2: SGHTA and FQGTGA. Between the trimmed V and J ends, which lost 1 base and 4 bases, there was a span of 13 bases. CDR3 length: 16 residues. The DNA of the CDR3 is TGTGCCAGCAGCTTAAAAGTCGGAGTAGGCACCGGGGAGCTGTTTTTT. Its translation is CASSLKVGVGTGELFF.

This chain uses TRBV14 with TRBJ2-5, with 8 bases fitting TRBD2. The trim removed 0 bases at V and 5 bases at J, leaving 5 bases unmatched. This CDR3 is 15 amino acids long. Germline V gives CDR1 SGHDN, CDR2 FVKESK. Here the CDR3 reads CASSQDGRAGETQYF. The CDR3 nucleotides are TGTGCCAGCAGCCAAGACGGGAGGGCCGGCGAGACCCAGTACTTC.

The chain carries TRBV29-1 and TRBJ2-3; weak D call: TRBD2 (7 bases). CDR3 length: 14 amino acids. The V gene's germline CDR1 is SQVTM and CDR2 ANQGSEA. V was cut by 3 bases and J by 3 bases, with 13 bases left in between. The chain's CDR3 is CSVERGRGTDTQYF. In DNA form, the CDR3 reads TGCAGCGTTGAGCGGGGGAGGGGGACAGATACGCAGTATTTT.

The J gene is TRBJ1-2, the V gene TRBV5-1; 8 nucleotides align to TRBD1. This CDR3 comprises 14 residues. Germline assignment: CDR1 SGHRS and CDR2 YFSETQ. V shed 3 bases, J shed 7 bases, and the junction held 8 bases outside the gene matches. The CDR3 DNA follows: TGCGCCAGCAGCTCTGGACAGGGAACGGGTGGCTACACCTTC. This codes for CASSSGQGTGGYTF.

The rearrangement links TRBV7-2 to TRBJ1-5, with 9 bases identical to TRBD1. CDR1 and CDR2 from the germline V gene are SGHTA and FQGNSA. Trimming at V came to 2 bases and at J to 7 bases, leaving 6 bases not matched to a gene. The CDR3 sequence is 15 residues long. The CDR3 spells CASSLTDRGGQPQHF. CDR3 in DNA: TGTGCCAGCAGCTTAACTGACAGGGGGGGACAGCCCCAGCATTTT.

The V call is TRBV5-8, the J call TRBJ1-3; a weak D match, TRBD1 (6 bases). The CDR3 is 15 amino acids. The germline gives CDR1 SGHTS, CDR2 YDEGEE. The V and J ends lost 5 bases and 0 bases respectively, with 12 bases between them. CDR3 sequence: CASRAGARSGNTIYF. DNA for the CDR3: TGTGCCAGCAGGGCGGGGGCCCGCTCTGGAAACACCATATATTTT. Supplemented by reference TRBV5-8 and TRBJ1-3, the full variable domain reads EAGVTQSPTHLIKTRGQQATLRCSPISGHTSVYWYQQALGLGLQFLLWYDEGEERNRGNFPPRFSGRQFPNYSSELNVNALELEDSALYLCASRAGARSGNTIYFGEGSWLTVV.

The rearrangement joins TRBV24-1 to TRBJ1-5; no reliable D call. The CDR3 sequence is 14 residues long. In germline, CDR1 is KGHDR, CDR2 SFDVKD. V lost 3 bases and J lost 1, with 6 bases in between. The CDR3 region has the DNA TGTGCCACCAGTGATCCAGGAAGCAATCAGCCCCAGCATTTT. Protein product: CATSDPGSNQPQHF.

V and J are TRBV4-2 and TRBJ2-2; D perhaps matches TRBD1 (6 bases). Trimming left V 1 base short and J 2 bases short, with 8 bases between. CDR1 and CDR2 (germline): LGHNA, YNFKEQ. The CDR3 has 15 residues. CDR3 bases: TGTGCCAGCAGCCAAGTTGGGACAAACACCGGGGAGCTGTTTTTT. Residues: CASSQVGTNTGELFF.

The rearrangement links TRBV7-9 to TRBJ2-3; D is possibly TRBD2 (5 bases). The CDR3 loop spans 15 amino acids. V was trimmed by 6 bases and J by 1 base, leaving 14 bases between them. Germline V gene data show CDR1 as SEHNR and CDR2 as FQNEAQ (reference sequence). As DNA, the CDR3 is TGTGCCAGCAGTCAACTTGGGAGTGGCACAGATACGCAGTATTTT. Translated: CASSQLGSGTDTQYF.